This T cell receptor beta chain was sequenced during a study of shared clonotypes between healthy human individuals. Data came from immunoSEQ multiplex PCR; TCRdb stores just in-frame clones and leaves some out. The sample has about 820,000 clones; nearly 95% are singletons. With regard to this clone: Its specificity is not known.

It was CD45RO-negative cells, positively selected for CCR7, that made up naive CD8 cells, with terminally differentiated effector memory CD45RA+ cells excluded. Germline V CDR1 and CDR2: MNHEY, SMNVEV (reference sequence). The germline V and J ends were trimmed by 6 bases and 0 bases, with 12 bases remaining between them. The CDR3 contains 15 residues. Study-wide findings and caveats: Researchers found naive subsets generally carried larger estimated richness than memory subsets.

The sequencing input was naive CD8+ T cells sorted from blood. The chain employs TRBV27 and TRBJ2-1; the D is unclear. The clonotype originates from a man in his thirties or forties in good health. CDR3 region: CASSTTLSSYNEQFF. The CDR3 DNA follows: TGTGCCAGCAGCACGACTCTGAGCTCCTACAATGAGCAGTTCTTC.